This T cell receptor (beta chain) originates from a study of blood T cells in healthy people across ages. Whole-study results and caveats: Compared with aged donors, long-lived donors showed fewer expanded clones, suggesting selection.

Looked up from germline, CDR1 is MGHRA and CDR2 is YSYEKL. This CDR3 has 14 amino acids. The ends were cut back, 4 bases at V and 1 base at J, with 8 bases in the middle. This clonotype was detected a few times. As yet, its antigen is unknown. The second PCR ran roughly 6 to 12 cycles with a sample-barcoded 5' primer and J-beta primers. One entry per CDR3 protein, called by TCRdb with MiXCR from the 5' RACE reads. Among approximately 2,000,000 distinct CDR3 sequences, 39% were seen once, and the ten largest hold roughly 23%. Every participating donor contributed about 10 milliliters of peripheral blood through a draw.

The chain joins TRBV4-1 to TRBJ2-1; no firm D call. The sequenced sample was blood. This clonotype was obtained from a human donor in good health. The CDR3, as DNA: TGCGCCAGCAGCCCCCACAAGTCCTACAATGAGCAGTTCTTC. Protein sequence: CASSPHKSYNEQFF.